One and the same sample provided the 20 T cell receptor beta chains below, sequenced in a study of identical twins. MiXCR, applied by TCRdb to the 5' RACE reads, yields one record per CDR3 protein. Among some 1,700,000 distinct CDR3 sequences, more than 30% were seen once, and the ten largest hold around 0.3%. Source material: cord blood. The receptors originated from a newborn girl in good health.

The table lists this clonotype with a few counts. The rearrangement joins TRBV12-3 or TRBV12-4 to TRBJ2-1; 10 nucleotides align to TRBD2. The J call is in doubt because the DNA end fits TRBJ2-7 better. The CDR3 loop spans 15 amino acids. The DNA of the CDR3 is TGTGCCAGCACCCCCACTAGCGGGATCTACAATGAGCAGTACTTC. This codes for CASTPTSGIYNEQYF.

This chain links TRBV11-2 with TRBJ2-3; perhaps TRBD1 as D (6 bases). Trimming stripped 1 base from V and 1 base from J, with 12 bases between. The germline CDR1 and CDR2 sequences are SGHAT and FQNNGV. This CDR3 region has 16 residues. CDR3 coding DNA: TGTGCCAGCAGCTTAGTCGCGCGACAGGGCACAGATACGCAGTATTTT. As protein: CASSLVARQGTDTQYF.

This clonotype was seen once. The chain is built from TRBV6-1 and TRBJ1-5; D call uncertain. V lost 3 bases and J 2 bases, leaving 23 bases between the germline ends. Germline values: CDR1 MNHNS, CDR2 SASEGT. The CDR3 runs to 19 residues. The CDR3 DNA is TGTGCCAGCAGTGATTCATTTGGGCTTTCCATCCGCGGCAATCAGCCCCAGCATTTT. Residues: CASSDSFGLSIRGNQPQHF.

This clonotype was counted only a few times. The rearrangement links TRBV6-5 to TRBJ1-2; D is undetermined. The germline CDR1 and CDR2 sequences are MNHEY and SVGAGI. This CDR3 is built from 15 residues. V was shortened by 6 bases and J by 1 base, with 15 bases between the two germline ends. The CDR3 DNA follows: TGTGCCAGCAGCGAGTCGTCCGCAATTAACTATGGCTACACCTTC. As protein: CASSESSAINYGYTF.

V is TRBV20-1 and J is TRBJ2-3; 8 bases match TRBD1. V shed 6 bases and J 1 base; nucleotides not matched to a gene: 9. Germline V gives CDR1 DFQATT, CDR2 SNEGSKA (reference sequence). The CDR3 loop spans 15 amino acids. This CDR3 is CSALKPDRGTDTQYF. The CDR3 DNA reads as TGCAGTGCGCTGAAGCCGGACAGGGGCACAGATACGCAGTATTTT.

This clonotype was recorded a few times. V and J are TRBV12-3 or TRBV12-4 and TRBJ2-4; TRBD1 agrees at 12 bases. V lost 6 bases, J lost 1 base, and 10 bases stayed unmatched. There are 18 residues in the CDR3. CDR3 amino acids: CASSPMGGQGAAKNIQYF. The CDR3 DNA sequence: TGTGCCAGCAGCCCCATGGGGGGACAGGGGGCGGCCAAAAACATTCAGTACTTC.

This clonotype was picked up many times. The rearrangement links TRBV27 to TRBJ2-1; tentatively, D is TRBD1 (6 bases). Trimming left V 7 bases short and J 1 base short, with 14 bases between. This CDR3 is built from 15 residues. CDR1 and CDR2 from the germline V gene are MNHEY and SMNVEV (reference sequence). The CDR3 bases are TGTGCCAGCACCACAGGGCCTCGATCCTACAATGAGCAGTTCTTC. It yields the protein CASTTGPRSYNEQFF.

This clonotype was seen a few times. The chain joins TRBV20-1 to TRBJ2-1; TRBD2 matches 15 bases. The ends lost 3 bases at V and 4 bases at J; junction bases unmatched: 4. This CDR3 spans 16 amino acids. Germline CDR1 and CDR2: DFQATT and SNEGSKA (reference sequence). The CDR3 loop reads CSASGLAGGLYNEQFF. The CDR3 DNA sequence: TGCAGTGCTAGCGGACTAGCGGGAGGGCTATACAATGAGCAGTTCTTC.

This clonotype was counted many times. The chain recombines TRBV12-3 or TRBV12-4 with TRBJ1-6; possibly TRBD1 for D (5 bases). Between the trimmed V and J ends, which lost 3 bases and 4 bases, there was a span of 7 bases. CDR3 length: 14 amino acids. Written as DNA, the CDR3 is TGTGCCAGCAGTTTTGGGACTTATAATTCACCCCTCCACTTT. It encodes CASSFGTYNSPLHF.

The CDR3 nucleotides read TGTGCCTGCAATAAGGGACAGGGACGCCCAGATACGCAGTATTTT. It translates to CACNKGQGRPDTQYF. The genes are TRBV30 and TRBJ2-3; 9 positions match TRBD1. Per germline, CDR1 GTSNPN and CDR2 SVGIG (reference sequence). This CDR3 is 15 amino acids long. The junction had 11 bases not matched to a gene; V was cut back by 6 bases and J by 4 bases.

Many counts were recorded for this clonotype. This chain uses TRBV25-1 with TRBJ2-3, with no clear D. The CDR3 covers 13 residues. Looked up from germline, CDR1 is MGHDK and CDR2 is SYGVNS. Trimming pared 0 bases from V and 7 bases from J, leaving 8 bases between. For the CDR3, the DNA is TGTGCCAGCAGTGAATACAAGCCTCATACGCAGTATTTT. Translated: CASSEYKPHTQYF.

On this clonotype itself: A junction end diverges from the germline sequence, so it may reflect a read error. The V and J genes are TRBV13 and TRBJ1-1; no clear D. Germline CDR1 PRHDT, CDR2 FYEKMQ (reference sequence). The CDR3 runs to 15 residues. CDR3 amino acids: CAGSLEGRLNTEAFF. The CDR3 DNA reads as TGTGCCGGCAGCTTAGAGGGCAGATTGAACACTGAAGCTTTCTTT.

This clonotype was counted a few times. The rearrangement uses TRBV20-1 and TRBJ1-2; 9 bases are a match to TRBD1. The CDR3 totals 13 residues. The germline gives CDR1 DFQATT, CDR2 SNEGSKA (reference sequence). J gave up 5 bases and V 8 bases, and 9 bases lay outside the gene matches. This CDR3 reads CSLIGTGSYGYTF. In DNA, the CDR3 is TGCAGTTTAATCGGGACAGGGTCGTATGGCTACACCTTC.

This chain connects TRBV6-1 to TRBJ1-1; weak D call: TRBD1 (5 bases). Germline V lookup: CDR1 MNHNS, CDR2 SASEGT. Between the trimmed V and J ends, which lost 6 bases and 11 bases, there was a span of 16 bases. The CDR3 has 12 amino acids. CDR3 nucleotide sequence: TGTGCCAGCAGGACGGACACCCTGAGGGCTTTCTTT. It specifies CASRTDTLRAFF.

The V and J genes are TRBV20-1 and TRBJ1-5, with 7 bases aligning to TRBD1. The length of the CDR3 is 15 residues. Germline CDR1 DFQATT, CDR2 SNEGSKA (reference sequence). With V trimmed by 1 base and J by 5 bases, 8 bases remained unmatched. CDR3 protein: CSARGLTGLDQPQHF. In DNA, the CDR3 is TGCAGTGCTAGAGGTTTGACAGGGCTCGATCAGCCCCAGCATTTT.

This clonotype was recorded once. The V and J genes are TRBV7-8 and TRBJ2-7; no reliable D call. The CDR3 covers 15 residues. The ends were cut back, 1 base at V and 7 bases at J, with 17 bases in the middle. Germline CDR1 SGHVS, CDR2 FQNEAQ. The CDR3 DNA reads TGTGCCAGCAGCTTAGGTGGCTTCTCCAGCTATGAGCAGTACTTC. Protein: CASSLGGFSSYEQYF.

The genes are TRBV12-3 or TRBV12-4 and TRBJ2-3, with 9 bases aligning to TRBD1. Trimming removed 6 bases from V and 3 bases from J; junction bases left unmatched: 10. CDR3 size: 16 residues. The CDR3 coding sequence is TGTGCCAGCAGCCCCGGGACAGGGTTTGAAACAGATACGCAGTATTTT. Amino acid sequence: CASSPGTGFETDTQYF.

This clonotype was seen only a few times. A much larger clone lies one base from this, so it may be a read error. This sequence joins TRBV29-1 and TRBJ2-1; D gene ambiguous. Germline V gene lookup returns CDR1 SQVTM and CDR2 ANQGSEA. Trimming stripped 5 bases from V and 4 bases from J, with 9 bases between. The CDR3 spans 12 residues. CDR3 amino acids: CSVPSLYNEQFF. CDR3 DNA: TGCAGCGTTCCTTCCCTTTACAATGAGCAGTTCTTC.

The sample holds a few counts of this clonotype. The rearrangement links TRBV2 to TRBJ1-1, with a possible D match to TRBD1 (5 bases). There are 14 residues in the CDR3. CDR1 SNHLY and CDR2 FYNNEI come from the germline V gene. Trimming shortened V by 7 bases and J by 4 bases, and 16 bases separated the two germline ends. The CDR3 sequence is CASTPPGGGTEAFF. Here the CDR3 DNA reads TGTGCCAGCACCCCTCCGGGCGGGGGCACTGAAGCTTTCTTT.

The rearrangement links TRBV20-1 to TRBJ2-7; D is ambiguous. The CDR3 loop spans 14 amino acids. CDR1 DFQATT and CDR2 SNEGSKA come from the germline V gene (reference sequence). Deletions cut 3 bases from V and 7 bases from J, with 19 bases between. The CDR3 sequence is CSASNRDSYNEQYF. In nucleotides, the CDR3 is TGCAGTGCTAGTAATAGAGACTCCTACAATGAGCAGTACTTC.